This T cell receptor beta chain was captured by sequencing in a study of blood T cell repertoires in COVID-19. Across the study: Researchers got acute and convalescent COVID-19 samples from the United States, Italy and Spain. Sources were T cells, B-cell-depleted T cells, or PBMCs; the material itself was cDNA or gDNA.

Sequencing was performed with immunoSEQ multiplex PCR; in TCRdb, only in-frame clones are kept and a portion is missing. In the table there are 95,000 to 150,000 clones, 80% to 90% of which are singletons. V gave up 5 bases and J gave up 8 bases, with 6 bases separating them. The CDR3 has 11 amino acids. Germline V gene data show CDR1 as SEHNR and CDR2 as FQNEAQ (reference sequence). The sequencing input was peripheral blood. This chain links TRBV7-9 with TRBJ2-2, with D unclear. This clonotype originated in a woman in her seventies with acute or convalescent COVID-19. The CDR3 is CASSTSGELFF. CDR3 nucleotides: TGTGCCAGCAGCACTTCAGGGGAGCTGTTTTTT.